This T cell receptor (beta chain) derives from a study of cytomegalovirus exposure and HLA in healthy donors. About the research overall: About 180 million T cells yielded roughly 120 million unique TCR beta sequences, as an earlier analysis found.

CDR1 is MNHEY and CDR2 is SVGAGI in the germline V gene. The CDR3 extends over 12 amino acids. The germline V and J ends were trimmed by 6 bases and 9 bases, with 12 bases remaining between them. PCR involved 60 Vbeta and 13 Jbeta primers. Repertoires were generated with immunoSEQ multiplex PCR, while TCRdb's copy carries only in-frame clones and drops some. In the table there are roughly 150,000 clones, roughly 82% of which are singletons. Overall study results and limits: A later analysis linked a missense DCLRE1C variant to TCR beta V- and J-gene trimming. Listed as cytomegalovirus-associated were approximately 160 TCR beta chains.

As for the donors, each was a healthy bone marrow donor. On this clone: As yet, its antigen is unknown.

V is TRBV6-5 and J is TRBJ2-1, with a weak D call TRBD2 (6 bases). The sample was PBMCs. The sequence was collected from a woman aged 45-65 years in good health and CMV-seropositive. The CDR3 nucleotides read TGTGCCAGCAGCCCGACTAGTTTTGAGCAGTTCTTC. It yields the protein CASSPTSFEQFF.